The rows below give T cell receptor beta chains drawn from one sample of a study of PD-L1 blockade in urothelial cancer. Assay used: immunoSEQ multiplex PCR; TCRdb lists only in-frame clones, some missing. The sample comprises around 120,000 clones, around 89% of which are singletons, and around 1.7% rests with the top ten. The starting material was PBMCs, obtained around atezolizumab (anti-PD-L1) treatment. These receptors all stem from a man in his 60s with urothelial cancer. The CDR3 runs from the conserved cysteine through the conserved F or W. A D gene is named only where the DNA matches it firmly. Clone size appears in some rows only: once, few, many, or a class for an expanded clone.

cdr3_aa	cdr3_nt	clone_size	d_call	v_call	j_call
CASSLGGQGRVGYTF	TGTGCCAGCAGCTTGGGAGGACAGGGTAGAGTTGGCTACACCTTC	NA	TRBD1	TRBV5-4	TRBJ1-2
CASRLAPYNEQFF	TGTGCCAGTAGGTTAGCGCCCTACAATGAGCAGTTCTTC	NA	NA	TRBV19	TRBJ2-1
CASRGGRAGTKETQYF	TGTGCCAGCAGGGGGGGGAGGGCCGGAACAAAAGAGACCCAGTACTTC	NA	TRBD2	TRBV7-2	TRBJ2-5
CAYAGREVPGELFF	TGTGCCTACGCGGGGCGGGAGGTGCCCGGGGAGCTGTTTTTT	NA	TRBD2	TRBV28	TRBJ2-2
CASSLGGALEKLFF	TGTGCCAGCAGTTTAGGGGGGGCGCTTGAAAAACTGTTTTTT	NA	NA	TRBV28	TRBJ1-4
CASSMRGGDEKLFF	TGTGCCAGTAGTATGAGGGGAGGCGATGAAAAACTGTTTTTT	NA	NA	TRBV19	TRBJ1-4
CASLESYGNYGYTF	TGTGCCAGCCTCGAATCGTACGGGAACTATGGCTACACCTTC	once	NA	TRBV18	TRBJ1-2
CASSSAGQGFGYTF	TGTGCCAGCAGTTCCGCCGGACAGGGTTTCGGCTACACCTTC	NA	TRBD1	TRBV5-6	TRBJ1-2
CASSFDRGAETQYF	TGTGCCAGCAGCTTTGACAGGGGGGCAGAGACCCAGTACTTC	once	TRBD1	TRBV7-2	TRBJ2-5
CASSFGYEQYF	TGTGCCAGCAGTTTCGGGTACGAGCAGTACTTC	NA	NA	TRBV28	TRBJ2-7
CASSPGQPNNEKLFF	TGTGCCAGTAGTCCGGGACAGCCTAATAATGAAAAACTGTTTTTT	NA	TRBD1	TRBV19	TRBJ1-4
CASSLWGGRLNTEAFF	TGTGCCAGCAGCTTGTGGGGGGGGAGGCTGAACACTGAAGCTTTCTTT	NA	NA	TRBV5-6	TRBJ1-1
CASSTFPGQGISGETQYF	TGTGCCAGTAGTACCTTCCCGGGACAGGGGATATCGGGGGAGACCCAGTACTTC	NA	TRBD1	TRBV19	TRBJ2-5
CASSLQGYNQPQHF	TGTGCCAGCAGCCTACAGGGCTACAATCAGCCCCAGCATTTT	few	NA	TRBV7-8	TRBJ1-5
CASSLRGGIGTEAFF	TGTGCCAGCAGTTTGAGGGGGGGCATCGGCACTGAAGCTTTCTTT	NA	NA	TRBV27	TRBJ1-1
CASSVGTVNTGELFF	TGTGCCAGCAGTGTCGGGACAGTTAACACCGGGGAGCTGTTTTTT	NA	TRBD1	TRBV6-1	TRBJ2-2
CASSGRGPQETQYF	TGTGCCAGCAGTGGCAGGGGGCCCCAAGAGACCCAGTACTTC	NA	TRBD1	TRBV6-5	TRBJ2-5
CASRRSTSGDTDTQYF	TGTGCAAGTCGCCGGTCGACTAGCGGGGACACAGATACGCAGTATTTT	NA	NA	TRBV12-2	TRBJ2-3
CASSQRGTFSYEQYF	TGTGCCAGCAGCCAACGGGGAACCTTTTCCTACGAGCAGTACTTC	NA	NA	TRBV14	TRBJ2-7
CASSLGGRLSYGYTF	TGTGCCAGCAGCTTAGGTGGGCGTCTAAGCTATGGCTACACCTTC	NA	NA	TRBV7-8	TRBJ1-2
CASSGGTRDSEQFF	TGTGCCAGCAGCGGAGGAACCAGGGACTCTGAGCAGTTCTTC	NA	NA	TRBV9	TRBJ2-1
CASSTVRGFGQEDTQYF	TGTGCTAGCAGCACAGTTCGGGGTTTTGGGCAAGAAGATACGCAGTATTTT	NA	NA	TRBV7-7	TRBJ2-3
CASSPTVSGNTIYF	TGTGCCAGCAGTCCTACAGTGTCTGGAAACACCATATATTTT	NA	NA	TRBV6-1	TRBJ1-3
CATWTGEWDQPQHF	TGTGCCACCTGGACAGGGGAGTGGGATCAGCCCCAGCATTTT	NA	TRBD1	TRBV7-2	TRBJ1-5
CASSVWTGPGEKLFF	TGTGCCAGCAGCGTATGGACAGGCCCTGGGGAAAAACTGTTTTTT	once	TRBD1	TRBV9	TRBJ1-4
CASSLGGLAAYNEQFF	TGTGCCAGCAGCTTGGGGGGACTAGCGGCTTACAATGAGCAGTTCTTC	NA	TRBD2	TRBV5-6	TRBJ2-1
CASSLTDNEQFF	TGCGCCAGCAGCTTAACAGACAATGAGCAGTTCTTC	NA	NA	TRBV5-1	TRBJ2-1
CASSLVSGTGMTGELFF	TGTGCCAGCAGCTTAGTCTCCGGGACAGGGATGACCGGGGAGCTGTTTTTT	NA	TRBD1	TRBV11-1	TRBJ2-2
CASSPSNSPLHF	TGTGCCAGCAGCCCGAGTAATTCACCCCTCCACTTT	NA	NA	TRBV5-4	TRBJ1-6
CASSSRHETYEQYF	TGCGCCAGCAGCTCTCGACACGAGACCTACGAGCAGTACTTC	NA	NA	TRBV5-1	TRBJ2-7
CASSYSFGSSYEQYF	TGTGCCAGCAGTTATAGTTTTGGGAGCTCCTACGAGCAGTACTTC	NA	NA	TRBV27	TRBJ2-7
CASRPGQASKGQYF	TGTGCCAGCAGACCGGGACAGGCCTCCAAAGGGCAGTACTTC	NA	TRBD1	TRBV28	TRBJ2-7
CASSSVGQGGETQYF	TGTGCCAGCAGTTCAGTCGGACAGGGTGGAGAGACCCAGTACTTC	NA	TRBD1	TRBV6-5	TRBJ2-5
CASSDQGGVTHEQYF	TGTGCCAGCAGTGATCAGGGGGGAGTGACCCACGAGCAGTACTTC	NA	NA	TRBV6-1	TRBJ2-7
CASSIAVGAGNYNEQFF	TGTGCCAGTAGTATAGCGGTAGGAGCGGGGAACTACAATGAGCAGTTCTTC	NA	TRBD2	TRBV19	TRBJ2-1
CASSPGDQETQYF	TGCGCCAGCAGCCCAGGTGACCAAGAGACCCAGTACTTC	NA	NA	TRBV5-1	TRBJ2-5
CASSGTSEQFF	TGTGCCAGCAGCGGAACTAGCGAACAGTTCTTC	few	TRBD2	TRBV9	TRBJ2-1
CASRLTYEQYF	TGTGCCAGCAGACTAACCTACGAGCAGTACTTC	NA	NA	TRBV7-8	TRBJ2-7
CASSKTGGRTDTQYF	TGTGCCAGCAGTAAGACAGGGGGGAGAACAGATACGCAGTATTTT	NA	TRBD1	TRBV9	TRBJ2-3
CASSQSNSGRTEQYF	TGTGCCAGCAGCCAGTCTAACAGCGGGAGGACCGAGCAGTACTTC	NA	TRBD2	TRBV14	TRBJ2-7
CATSRGQWERGTYEQYF	TGTGCCACCAGCAGAGGCCAGTGGGAGCGGGGTACCTACGAGCAGTACTTC	NA	TRBD2	TRBV15	TRBJ2-7
CASSLGGGNEKLFF	TGCGCCAGCAGCTTGGGTGGCGGGAATGAAAAACTGTTTTTT	NA	NA	TRBV5-1	TRBJ1-4
CSAGPDRGQAFF	TGCAGCGCCGGCCCGGACAGGGGTCAAGCTTTCTTT	NA	TRBD1	TRBV29-1	TRBJ1-1